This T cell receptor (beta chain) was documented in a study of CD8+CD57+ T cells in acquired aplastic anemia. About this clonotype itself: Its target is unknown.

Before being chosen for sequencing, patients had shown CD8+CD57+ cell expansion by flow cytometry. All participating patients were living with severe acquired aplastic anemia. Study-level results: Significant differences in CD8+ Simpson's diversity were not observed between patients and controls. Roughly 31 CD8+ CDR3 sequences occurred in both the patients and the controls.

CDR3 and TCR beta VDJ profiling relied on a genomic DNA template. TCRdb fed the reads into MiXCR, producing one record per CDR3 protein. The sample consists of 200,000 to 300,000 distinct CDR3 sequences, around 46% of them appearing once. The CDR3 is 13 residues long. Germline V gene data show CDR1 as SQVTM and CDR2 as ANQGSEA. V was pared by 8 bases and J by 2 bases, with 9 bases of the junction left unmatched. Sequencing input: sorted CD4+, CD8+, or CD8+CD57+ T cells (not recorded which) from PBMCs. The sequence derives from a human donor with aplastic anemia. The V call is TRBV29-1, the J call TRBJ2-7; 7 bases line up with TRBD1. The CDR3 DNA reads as TGCAGCTTGCTGGACAGGAGAACCTACGAGCAGTACTTC. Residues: CSLLDRRTYEQYF.